This entry lists 3 T cell receptor beta chains sequenced from one sample in a study of CD8+CD57+ T cells in acquired aplastic anemia. TCR beta VDJ combinations and CDR3 sequences were profiled from genomic DNA. TCRdb analysed the reads with MiXCR anew, one entry per CDR3 protein. Altogether under 350,000 distinct CDR3 sequences are present, roughly 61% being singletons, with the ten largest covering around 1.3%. Patients picked for sequencing had shown CD8+CD57+ cell expansion detected by flow cytometry. The sequencing input was sorted CD4+, CD8+, or CD8+CD57+ T cells (not recorded which) from PBMCs. Source of these receptors: a human donor with aplastic anemia.

The gene calls are TRBV11-2 and TRBJ2-3, with 12 bases identical to TRBD2. From germline, CDR1 is SGHAT and CDR2 FQNNGV. This CDR3 contains 16 residues. The junction had 8 bases not matched to a gene; V was cut back by 5 bases and J by 5 bases. The CDR3 reads CASSPLAGGSIDTQYF. The CDR3 DNA is TGTGCCAGCAGCCCACTAGCGGGAGGATCTATAGATACGCAGTATTTT.

The chain joins TRBV11-3 to TRBJ2-3, with D hard to call. Germline loops: CDR1 SGHNT, CDR2 YENEEA. V lost 5 bases to trimming and J lost 0 bases, with 12 bases between them. This CDR3 contains 15 residues. The CDR3 here is CASSHFYSSTDTQYF. CDR3 sequence (DNA): TGTGCCAGCAGCCATTTCTACAGTAGCACAGATACGCAGTATTTT.

This clonotype appeared a few times. J is TRBJ1-2 and V is TRBV29-1; TRBD1 matches 8 bases. The germline V gene encodes CDR1 SQVTM and CDR2 ANQGSEA. The V gene end was trimmed by 4 bases and the J gene end by 3 bases; junction bases not matched to a gene: 7. This CDR3 contains 14 residues. This CDR3 reads CSVVLTGGDYGYTF. For the CDR3, the DNA is TGCAGCGTTGTTCTAACAGGGGGGGACTATGGCTACACCTTC.